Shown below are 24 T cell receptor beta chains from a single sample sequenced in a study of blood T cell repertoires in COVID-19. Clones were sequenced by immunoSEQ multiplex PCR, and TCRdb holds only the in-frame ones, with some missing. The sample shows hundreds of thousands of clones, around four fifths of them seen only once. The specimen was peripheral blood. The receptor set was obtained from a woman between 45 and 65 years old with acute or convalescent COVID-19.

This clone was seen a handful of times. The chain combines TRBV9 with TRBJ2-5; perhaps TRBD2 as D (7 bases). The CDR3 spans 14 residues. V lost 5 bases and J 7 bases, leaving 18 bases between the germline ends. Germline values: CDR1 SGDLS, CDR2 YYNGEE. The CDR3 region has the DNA TGTGCCAGCAGGGCAGCCTCAGGGGAGGGGACCCAGTACTTC. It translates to CASRAASGEGTQYF.

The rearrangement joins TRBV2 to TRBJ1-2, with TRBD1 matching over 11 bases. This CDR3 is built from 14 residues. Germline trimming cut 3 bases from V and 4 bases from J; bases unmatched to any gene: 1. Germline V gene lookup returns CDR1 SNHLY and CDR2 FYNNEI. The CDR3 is CASSEGTGGYGYTF. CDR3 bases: TGTGCCAGCAGTGAGGGGACAGGGGGCTATGGCTACACCTTC.

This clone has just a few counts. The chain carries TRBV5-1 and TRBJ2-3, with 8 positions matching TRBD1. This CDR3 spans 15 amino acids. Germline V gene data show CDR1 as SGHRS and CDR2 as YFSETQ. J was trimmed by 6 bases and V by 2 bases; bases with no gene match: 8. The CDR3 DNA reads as TGCGCCAGCAGCTTTAGCAGGGGGCTTGTGGATACGCAGTATTTT. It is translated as CASSFSRGLVDTQYF.

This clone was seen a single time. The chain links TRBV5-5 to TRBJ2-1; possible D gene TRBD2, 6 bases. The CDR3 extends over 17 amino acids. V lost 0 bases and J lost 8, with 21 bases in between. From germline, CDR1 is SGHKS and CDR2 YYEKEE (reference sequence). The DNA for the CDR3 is TGTGCCAGCAGCTTGGGGGCGGGGATCGCCTCTAGGGATGAGCAGTTCTTC. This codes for CASSLGAGIASRDEQFF.

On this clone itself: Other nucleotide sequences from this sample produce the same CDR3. DNA of the CDR3: TGTGCCAGCTCATCACTAGCGGGAGGTCCGAATGAGCAGTTCTTC. Encoded protein: CASSSLAGGPNEQFF. The J gene is TRBJ2-1, the V gene TRBV6-5, with 12 bases identical to TRBD2. Germline V gene sequence: CDR1 MNHEY, CDR2 SVGAGI. This CDR3 comprises 15 residues. The trim removed 8 bases at V and 7 bases at J, leaving 9 bases unmatched.

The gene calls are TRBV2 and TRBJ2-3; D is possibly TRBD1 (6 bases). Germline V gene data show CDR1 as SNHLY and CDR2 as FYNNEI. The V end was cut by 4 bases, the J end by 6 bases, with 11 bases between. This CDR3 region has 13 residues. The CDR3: CASSGTDLDTQYF. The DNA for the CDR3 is TGTGCCAGCAGTGGGACAGACCTTGATACGCAGTATTTT. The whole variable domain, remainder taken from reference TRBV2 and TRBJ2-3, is EPEVTQTPSHQVTQMGQEVILRCVPISNHLYFYWYRQILGQKVEFLVSFYNNEISEKSEIFDDQFSVERPDGSNFTLKIRSTKLEDSAMYFCASSGTDLDTQYFGPGTRLTVL.

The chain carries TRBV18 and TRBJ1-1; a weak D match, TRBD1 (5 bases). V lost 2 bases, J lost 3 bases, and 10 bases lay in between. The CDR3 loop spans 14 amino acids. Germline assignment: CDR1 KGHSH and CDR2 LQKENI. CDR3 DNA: TGTGCCAGCTCACCATCGGACACTTACACTGAAGCTTTCTTT. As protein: CASSPSDTYTEAFF.

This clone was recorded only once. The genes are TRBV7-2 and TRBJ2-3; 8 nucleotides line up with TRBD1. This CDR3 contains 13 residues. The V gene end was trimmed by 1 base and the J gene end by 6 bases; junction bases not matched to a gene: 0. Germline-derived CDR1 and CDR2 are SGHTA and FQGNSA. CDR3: CASSLGQGDTQYF. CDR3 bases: TGTGCCAGCAGCTTAGGACAGGGGGATACGCAGTATTTT.

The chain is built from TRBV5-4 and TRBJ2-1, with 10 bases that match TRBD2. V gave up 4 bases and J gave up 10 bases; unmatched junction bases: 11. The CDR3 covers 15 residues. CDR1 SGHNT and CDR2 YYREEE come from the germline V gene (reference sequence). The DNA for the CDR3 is TGTGCCAGCAGCAAGGAGCGGGAGGGCCTGCAGGAGCAGTTCTTC. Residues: CASSKEREGLQEQFF.

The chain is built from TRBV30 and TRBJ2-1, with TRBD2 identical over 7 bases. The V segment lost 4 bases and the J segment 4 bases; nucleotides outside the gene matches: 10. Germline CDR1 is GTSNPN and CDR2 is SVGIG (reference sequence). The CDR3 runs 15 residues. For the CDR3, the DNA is TGTGCCTGGAAAATTAGGGCCGGGAGGTACAATGAGCAGTTCTTC. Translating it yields CAWKIRAGRYNEQFF.

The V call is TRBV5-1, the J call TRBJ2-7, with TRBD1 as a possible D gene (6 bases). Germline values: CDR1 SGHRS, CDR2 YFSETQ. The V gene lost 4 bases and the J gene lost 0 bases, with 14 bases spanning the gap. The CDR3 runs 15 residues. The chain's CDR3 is CASSRQDSYSYEQYF. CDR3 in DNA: TGCGCCAGCAGCAGACAGGACAGTTACTCCTACGAGCAGTACTTC. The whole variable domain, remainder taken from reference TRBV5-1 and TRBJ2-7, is KAGVTQTPRYLIKTRGQQVTLSCSPISGHRSVSWYQQTPGQGLQFLFEYFSETQRNKGNFPGRFSGRQFSNSRSEMNVSTLELGDSALYLCASSRQDSYSYEQYFGPGTRLTVT.

The CDR3 bases are TGTGCCAGCAGAACAGGGACTAGCGGGTACAATGAGCAGTTCTTC. Residues: CASRTGTSGYNEQFF. V gene TRBV28 combines with J gene TRBJ2-1; 12 bases are a match to TRBD2. V gave up 6 bases and J gave up 4 bases; unmatched junction bases: 4. Germline CDR1 and CDR2: MDHEN and SYDVKM. The CDR3 length is 15 residues.

CDR3 DNA: TGTGCCAGCAGCTTAGCGCACAGCTATGGCTACACCTTC. It codes for CASSLAHSYGYTF. The J gene is TRBJ1-2, the V gene TRBV7-2; D is unclear. CDR3 length equals 13 residues. V lost 0 bases to trimming and J lost 4 bases, with 6 bases between them. The germline CDR1 and CDR2 sequences are SGHTA and FQGNSA.

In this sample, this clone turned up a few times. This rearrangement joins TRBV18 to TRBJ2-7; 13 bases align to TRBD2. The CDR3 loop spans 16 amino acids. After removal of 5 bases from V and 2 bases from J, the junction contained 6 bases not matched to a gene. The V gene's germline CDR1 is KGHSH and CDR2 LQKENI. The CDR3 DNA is TGTGCCAGCTCATCTACCGGGACTAGCGGGGCCTACGAGCAGTACTTC. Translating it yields CASSSTGTSGAYEQYF. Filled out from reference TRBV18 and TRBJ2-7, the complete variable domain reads NAGVMQNPRHLVRRRGQEARLRCSPMKGHSHVYWYRQLPEEGLKFMVYLQKENIIDESGMPKERFSAEFPKEGPSILRIQQVVRGDSAAYFCASSSTGTSGAYEQYFGPGTRLTVT.

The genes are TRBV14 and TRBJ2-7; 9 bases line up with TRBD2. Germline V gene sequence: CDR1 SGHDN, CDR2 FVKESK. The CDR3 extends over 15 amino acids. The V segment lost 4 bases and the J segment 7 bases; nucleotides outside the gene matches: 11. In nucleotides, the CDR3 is TGTGCCAGCAGCCCCGTGGCGGGAGGGCCGGGGGAGCAGTACTTC. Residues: CASSPVAGGPGEQYF.

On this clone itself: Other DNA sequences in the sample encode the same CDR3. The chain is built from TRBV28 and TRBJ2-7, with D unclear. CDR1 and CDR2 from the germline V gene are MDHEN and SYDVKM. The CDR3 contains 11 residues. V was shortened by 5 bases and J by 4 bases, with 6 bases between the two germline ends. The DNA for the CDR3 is TGTGCCAGCAGTCCACTATACGAGCAGTACTTC. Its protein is CASSPLYEQYF. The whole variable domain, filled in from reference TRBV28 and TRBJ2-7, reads DVKVTQSSRYLVKRTGEKVFLECVQDMDHENMFWYRQDPGLGLRLIYFSYDVKMKEKGDIPEGYSVSREKKERFSLILESASTNQTSMYLCASSPLYEQYFGPGTRLTVT.

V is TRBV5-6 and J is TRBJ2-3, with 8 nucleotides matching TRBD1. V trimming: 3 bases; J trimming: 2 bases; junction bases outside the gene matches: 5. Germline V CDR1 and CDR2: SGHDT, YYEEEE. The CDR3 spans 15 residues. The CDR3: CASSSTGAPTDTQYF. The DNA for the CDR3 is TGTGCCAGCAGCTCGACAGGGGCCCCCACAGATACGCAGTATTTT. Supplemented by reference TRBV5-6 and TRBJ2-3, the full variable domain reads DAGVTQSPTHLIKTRGQQVTLRCSPKSGHDTVSWYQQALGQGPQFIFQYYEEEERQRGNFPDRFSGHQFPNYSSELNVNALLLGDSALYLCASSSTGAPTDTQYFGPGTRLTVL.

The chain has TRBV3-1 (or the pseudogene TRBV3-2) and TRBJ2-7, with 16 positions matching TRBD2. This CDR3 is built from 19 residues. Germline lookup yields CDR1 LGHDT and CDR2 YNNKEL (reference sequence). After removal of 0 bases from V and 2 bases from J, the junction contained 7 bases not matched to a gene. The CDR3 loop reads CASSQERFGTSGRAYEQYF. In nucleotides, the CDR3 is TGTGCCAGCAGCCAAGAACGGTTCGGGACTAGCGGGAGGGCCTACGAGCAGTACTTC.

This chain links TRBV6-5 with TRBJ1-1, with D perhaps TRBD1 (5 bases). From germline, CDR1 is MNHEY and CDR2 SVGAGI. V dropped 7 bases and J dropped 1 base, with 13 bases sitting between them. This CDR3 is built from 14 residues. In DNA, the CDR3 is TGTGCCAGCATTCTATGGGGGGAGAACACTGAAGCTTTCTTT. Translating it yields CASILWGENTEAFF.

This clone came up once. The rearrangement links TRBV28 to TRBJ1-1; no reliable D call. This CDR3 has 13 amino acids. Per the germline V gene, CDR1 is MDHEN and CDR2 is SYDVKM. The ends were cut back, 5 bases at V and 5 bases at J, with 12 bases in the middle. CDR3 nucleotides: TGTGCCAGCAGTCTTAACAGTCCGACTGAAGCTTTCTTT. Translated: CASSLNSPTEAFF.

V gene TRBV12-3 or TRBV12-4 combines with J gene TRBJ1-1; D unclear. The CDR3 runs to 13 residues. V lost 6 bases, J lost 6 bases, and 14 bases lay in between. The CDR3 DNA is TGTGCCAGCAGCCAGTTTAAGCGGGCTGAAGCTTTCTTT. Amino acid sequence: CASSQFKRAEAFF.

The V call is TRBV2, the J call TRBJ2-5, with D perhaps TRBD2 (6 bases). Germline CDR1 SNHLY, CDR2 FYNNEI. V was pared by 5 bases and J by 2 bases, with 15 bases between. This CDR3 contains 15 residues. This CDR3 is CASSPVLAKQETQYF. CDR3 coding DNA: TGTGCCAGCAGTCCCGTCCTAGCGAAACAAGAGACCCAGTACTTC.

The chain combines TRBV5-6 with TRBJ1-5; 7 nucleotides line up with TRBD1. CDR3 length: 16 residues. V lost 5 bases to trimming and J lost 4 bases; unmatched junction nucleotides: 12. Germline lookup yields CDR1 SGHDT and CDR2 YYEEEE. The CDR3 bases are TGTGCCAGCAGTTATGGGGTCAGGGGGAGGAATCAGCCCCAGCATTTT. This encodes CASSYGVRGRNQPQHF.

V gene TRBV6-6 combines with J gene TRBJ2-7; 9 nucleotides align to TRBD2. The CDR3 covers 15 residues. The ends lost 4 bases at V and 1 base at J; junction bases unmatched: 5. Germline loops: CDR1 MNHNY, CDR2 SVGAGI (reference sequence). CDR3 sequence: CASSLAGGGSYEQYF. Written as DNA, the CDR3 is TGTGCCAGCAGTTTGGCGGGAGGGGGGTCCTACGAGCAGTACTTC.